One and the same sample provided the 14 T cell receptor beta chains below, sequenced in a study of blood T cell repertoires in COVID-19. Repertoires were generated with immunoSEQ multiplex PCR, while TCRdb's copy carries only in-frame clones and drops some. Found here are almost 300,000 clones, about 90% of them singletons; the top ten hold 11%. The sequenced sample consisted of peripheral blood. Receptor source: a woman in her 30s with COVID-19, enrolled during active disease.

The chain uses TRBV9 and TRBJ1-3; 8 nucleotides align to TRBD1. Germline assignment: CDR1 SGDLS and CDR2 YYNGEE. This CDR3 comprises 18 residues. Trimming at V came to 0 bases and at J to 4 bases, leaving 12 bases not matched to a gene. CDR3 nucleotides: TGTGCCAGCAGCGTAGAGTCAGGGGGCGTAACGTTGGGAAACACCATATATTTT. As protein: CASSVESGGVTLGNTIYF.

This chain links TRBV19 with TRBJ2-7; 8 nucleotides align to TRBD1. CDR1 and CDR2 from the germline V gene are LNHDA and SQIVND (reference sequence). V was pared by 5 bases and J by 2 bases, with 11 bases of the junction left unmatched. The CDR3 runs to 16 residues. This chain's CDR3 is CASSVPGQALPYEQYF. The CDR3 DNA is TGTGCCAGTAGTGTCCCGGGACAGGCACTCCCCTACGAGCAGTACTTC.

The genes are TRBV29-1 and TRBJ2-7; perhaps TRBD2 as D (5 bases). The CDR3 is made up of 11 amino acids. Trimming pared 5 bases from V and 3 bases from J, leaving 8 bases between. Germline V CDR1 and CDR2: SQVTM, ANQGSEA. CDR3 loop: CSVSRDYEQYF. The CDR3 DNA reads TGCAGCGTTAGTCGGGACTACGAGCAGTACTTC.

Here the CDR3 DNA reads TGTGCCAGCAGTGACAGGGGTGAAGCTTTCTTT. Protein sequence: CASSDRGEAFF. J is TRBJ1-1 and V is TRBV6-1, with a possible D match to TRBD1 (6 bases). V was shortened by 3 bases and J by 7 bases, with 6 bases between the two germline ends. Germline V gene lookup returns CDR1 MNHNS and CDR2 SASEGT. This CDR3 has 11 amino acids.

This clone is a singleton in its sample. The CDR3 loop reads CASAGTEAFF. CDR3 sequence (DNA): TGTGCCAGTGCGGGCACTGAAGCTTTCTTT. The chain joins TRBV19 to TRBJ1-1, with D uncertain. This CDR3 has 10 residues. Deletions cut 8 bases from V and 4 bases from J, with 5 bases between. The germline V gene has CDR1 LNHDA and CDR2 SQIVND (reference sequence). Based on the CDR3 plus reference TRBV19 and TRBJ1-1, the full variable domain is DGGITQSPKYLFRKEGQNVTLSCEQNLNHDAMYWYRQDPGQGLRLIYYSQIVNDFQKGDIAEGYSVSREKKESFPLTVTSAQKNPTAFYLCASAGTEAFFGQGTRLTVV.

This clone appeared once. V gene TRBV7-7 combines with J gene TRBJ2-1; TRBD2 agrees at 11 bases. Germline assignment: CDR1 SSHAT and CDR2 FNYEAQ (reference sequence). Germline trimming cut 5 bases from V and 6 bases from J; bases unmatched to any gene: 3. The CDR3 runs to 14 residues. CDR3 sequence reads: CASSLGTSGNEQFF. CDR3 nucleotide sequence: TGTGCCAGCAGCCTCGGGACTAGCGGCAATGAGCAGTTCTTC.

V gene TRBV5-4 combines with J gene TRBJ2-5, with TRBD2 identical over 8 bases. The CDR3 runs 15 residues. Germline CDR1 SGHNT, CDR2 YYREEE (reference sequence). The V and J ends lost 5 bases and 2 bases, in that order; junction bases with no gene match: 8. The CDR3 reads CASRSFSSGQETQYF. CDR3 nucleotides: TGTGCCAGCAGGTCCTTCTCTAGCGGGCAAGAGACCCAGTACTTC.

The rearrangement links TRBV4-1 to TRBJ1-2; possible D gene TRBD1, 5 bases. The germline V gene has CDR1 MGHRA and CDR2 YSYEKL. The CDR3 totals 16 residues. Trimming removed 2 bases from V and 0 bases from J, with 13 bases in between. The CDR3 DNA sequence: TGCGCCAGCAGCCAACGACAGCTGAACTCTAACTATGGCTACACCTTC. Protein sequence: CASSQRQLNSNYGYTF.

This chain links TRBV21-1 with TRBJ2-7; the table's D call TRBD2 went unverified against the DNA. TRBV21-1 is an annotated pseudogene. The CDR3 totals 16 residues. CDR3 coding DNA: TGTGCCAGCAGCAACCTCCTGCGGGGGGGCCCCTACGAGCAGTACTTC. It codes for CASSNLLRGGPYEQYF.

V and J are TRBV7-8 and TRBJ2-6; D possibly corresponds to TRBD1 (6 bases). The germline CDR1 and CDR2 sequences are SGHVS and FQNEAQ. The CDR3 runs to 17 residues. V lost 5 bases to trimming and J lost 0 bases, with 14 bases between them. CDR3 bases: TGTGCCAGCAGCAATCCGGGACAAATCTCTGGGGCCAACGTCCTGACTTTC. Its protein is CASSNPGQISGANVLTF.

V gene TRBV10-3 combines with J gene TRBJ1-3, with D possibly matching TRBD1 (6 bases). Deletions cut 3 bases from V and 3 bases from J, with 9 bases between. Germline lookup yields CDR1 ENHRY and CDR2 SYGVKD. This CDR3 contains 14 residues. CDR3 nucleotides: TGTGCCATCAGTGACCCCAGGGGTGGAAACACCATATATTTT. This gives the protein CAISDPRGGNTIYF.

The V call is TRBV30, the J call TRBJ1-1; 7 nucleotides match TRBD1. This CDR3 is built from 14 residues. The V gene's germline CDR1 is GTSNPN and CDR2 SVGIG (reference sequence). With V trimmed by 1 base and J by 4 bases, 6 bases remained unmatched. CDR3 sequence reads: CAWSETGLGTEAFF. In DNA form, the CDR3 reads TGTGCCTGGAGTGAGACAGGGTTGGGCACTGAAGCTTTCTTT.

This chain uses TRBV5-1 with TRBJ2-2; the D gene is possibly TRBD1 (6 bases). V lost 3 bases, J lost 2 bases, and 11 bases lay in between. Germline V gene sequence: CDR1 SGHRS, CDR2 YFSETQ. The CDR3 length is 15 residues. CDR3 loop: CASSSQGGNTGELFF. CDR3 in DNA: TGCGCCAGCAGCTCACAGGGTGGAAACACCGGGGAGCTGTTTTTT. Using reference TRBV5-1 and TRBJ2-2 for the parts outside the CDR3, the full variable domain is KAGVTQTPRYLIKTRGQQVTLSCSPISGHRSVSWYQQTPGQGLQFLFEYFSETQRNKGNFPGRFSGRQFSNSRSEMNVSTLELGDSALYLCASSSQGGNTGELFFGEGSRLTVL.

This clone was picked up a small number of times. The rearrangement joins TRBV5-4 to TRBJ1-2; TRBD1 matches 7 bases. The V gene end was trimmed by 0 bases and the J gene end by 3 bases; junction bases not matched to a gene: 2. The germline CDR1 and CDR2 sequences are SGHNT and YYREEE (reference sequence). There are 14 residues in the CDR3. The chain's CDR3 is CASSLDRGYYGYTF. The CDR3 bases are TGTGCCAGCAGCTTGGACAGGGGCTACTATGGCTACACCTTC. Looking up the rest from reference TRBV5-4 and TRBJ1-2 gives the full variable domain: ETGVTQSPTHLIKTRGQQVTLRCSSQSGHNTVSWYQQALGQGPQFIFQYYREEENGRGNFPPRFSGLQFPNYSSELNVNALELDDSALYLCASSLDRGYYGYTFGSGTRLTVV.